The source of this T cell receptor beta chain is a study of cytomegalovirus exposure and HLA in healthy donors. 60 Vbeta and 13 Jbeta primers were used in PCR. Data came from immunoSEQ multiplex PCR; TCRdb stores just in-frame clones and leaves some out. Counted here are about 110,000 clones, under 80% occurring once; the ten biggest clones make up about 8.6%. Concerning this clone: At the DNA level, this CDR3 is encoded by other sequences in the same sample as well.

Sequenced: PBMCs. The receptor was isolated from a middle-aged woman in good health and CMV-seropositive.

The CDR3 DNA follows: TGTGCCAGCAGCTTGACAGCGAACTATTCACCCCTCCACTTT. Translation: CASSLTANYSPLHF. The genes are TRBV7-9 and TRBJ1-6; TRBD1 is a possible D gene (5 bases). Trimming stripped 3 bases from V and 8 bases from J, with 11 bases between. In germline, CDR1 is SEHNR, CDR2 FQNEAQ (reference sequence). This CDR3 region has 14 residues.